This TCR beta chain comes out of a study of identifying expanded T cells in peripheral blood. The length of the CDR3 is 12 residues. The V end was cut by 4 bases, the J end by 8 bases, with 9 bases between. CDR1 GTSNPN and CDR2 SVGIG come from the germline V gene (reference sequence). Sequencing was performed with immunoSEQ multiplex PCR; in TCRdb, only in-frame clones are kept and a portion is missing. The sample lists tens of thousands of clones, around 81% seen once, with 19% in the top ten. Specimen: blood. The receptor's source is a person between 18 and 69 years old in good health. The chain employs TRBV30 and TRBJ1-6, with D possibly matching TRBD1 (5 bases). CDR3 region: CAWTGRDSPLHF. CDR3 in DNA: TGTGCCTGGACGGGACGGGATTCACCCCTCCACTTT.